The 17 T cell receptor beta chains below come from one sample, sequenced in a study of spatial heterogeneity in lung cancer. TCRdb re-called the 5' RACE reads with MiXCR, one entry per CDR3 protein. The table includes some 85,000 distinct CDR3 sequences, approximately 20% detected once. Time point defined: sample taken at primary tumor resection. No cell sorting; template was whole RNA from tumor, lung tissue or PBMC. This material consisted of PBMCs, taken at surgery. These TCRs come from a male donor with early-stage non-small cell lung cancer.

This clonotype was found a few times. The chain links TRBV27 to TRBJ2-5; a possible D gene is TRBD1 (6 bases). CDR3 length: 14 residues. Germline V gene lookup returns CDR1 MNHEY and CDR2 SMNVEV (reference sequence). The V and J ends lost 6 bases and 1 base respectively, with 12 bases between them. The DNA for the CDR3 is TGTGCCAGCAGAAGCAGGACAGTCCAAGAGACCCAGTACTTC. Encoded protein: CASRSRTVQETQYF.

This clonotype was counted many times. This CDR3 is CASSPQQGKETQYF. The CDR3 DNA sequence: TGTGCCAGCTCACCGCAACAGGGGAAAGAGACCCAGTACTTC. J is TRBJ2-5 and V is TRBV18, with 7 bases aligning to TRBD1. Germline lookup yields CDR1 KGHSH and CDR2 LQKENI. V was clipped by 3 bases and J by 3 bases; unmatched bases: 4. The CDR3 has 14 amino acids.

This clonotype appeared many times. The gene calls are TRBV3-1 and TRBJ2-2, with D perhaps TRBD2 (6 bases). The CDR3 consists of 16 residues. In germline, CDR1 is LGHDT, CDR2 YNNKEL (reference sequence). V was cut by 3 bases and J by 0 bases, with 11 bases left in between. CDR3 sequence reads: CASSQQSGPNTGELFF. The CDR3 DNA is TGTGCCAGCAGCCAGCAAAGCGGGCCGAACACCGGGGAGCTGTTTTTT.

Ten or more counts support this clonotype. The V call is TRBV6-1, the J call TRBJ2-1; D is ambiguous. The germline V and J ends were trimmed by 4 bases and 3 bases, with 4 bases remaining between them. This CDR3 comprises 12 residues. Per the germline V gene, CDR1 is MNHNS and CDR2 is SASEGT. The CDR3 loop reads CASSGGYNEQFF. CDR3 DNA sequence: TGTGCCAGCAGTGGCGGCTACAATGAGCAGTTCTTC.

This clonotype was observed at least ten times. This chain joins TRBV7-9 and TRBJ2-7; D unclear. The V and J ends lost 3 bases and 3 bases respectively, with 3 bases between them. CDR3 length: 11 amino acids. Germline values: CDR1 SEHNR, CDR2 FQNEAQ (reference sequence). The CDR3 bases are TGTGCCAGCAGCTTCAACTACGAGCAGTACTTC. This translates into CASSFNYEQYF.

This clonotype was observed a few times. The gene calls are TRBV6-5 and TRBJ1-2, with a possible D match to TRBD1 (6 bases). V gave up 7 bases and J gave up 2 bases, with 14 bases separating them. The CDR3 is 14 residues long. From germline, CDR1 is MNHEY and CDR2 SVGAGI. In nucleotides, the CDR3 is TGTGCCAGCAAAAAGGGGGTATTGAACTATGGCTACACCTTC. This codes for CASKKGVLNYGYTF.

This clonotype has a count of ten or more. The rearrangement links TRBV11-2 to TRBJ1-1; perhaps TRBD1 as D (6 bases). Trimming left V 4 bases short and J 7 bases short, with 19 bases between. This CDR3 is built from 15 residues. CDR1 and CDR2 from the germline V gene are SGHAT and FQNNGV. The CDR3 sequence: CASSSRPPGQNEAFF. The CDR3 nucleotides read TGTGCCAGCAGCTCGCGACCTCCCGGACAGAATGAAGCTTTCTTT.

The chain has TRBV5-1 and TRBJ1-1; TRBD1 might be the D (5 bases). The germline V gene encodes CDR1 SGHRS and CDR2 YFSETQ. The CDR3 has 12 amino acids. Trimming stripped 0 bases from V and 7 bases from J, with 7 bases between. CDR3 bases: TGCGCCAGCAGCTTGGTAGGGGATGAAGCTTTCTTT. Residues: CASSLVGDEAFF.

The chain employs TRBV12-3 or TRBV12-4 and TRBJ2-5; TRBD2 matches 7 bases. The length of the CDR3 is 12 residues. The V segment lost 9 bases and the J segment 5 bases; nucleotides outside the gene matches: 6. The CDR3 DNA is TGTGCCAGTTCGACTAGCCGGGAGACCCAGTACTTC. Protein product: CASSTSRETQYF.

This clonotype has more than one count but fewer than ten. The V call is TRBV20-1, the J call TRBJ2-3; 12 nucleotides match TRBD2. The CDR3 length is 16 residues. V trimming: 3 bases; J trimming: 4 bases; junction bases outside the gene matches: 8. Per germline, CDR1 DFQATT and CDR2 SNEGSKA (reference sequence). The CDR3 here is CSASPWTSGEADTQYF. CDR3 coding DNA: TGCAGTGCTAGTCCCTGGACTAGCGGGGAAGCAGATACGCAGTATTTT.

This clonotype showed up just a few times. This rearrangement joins TRBV7-9 to TRBJ2-3; no clear D. V was shortened by 5 bases and J by 9 bases, with 12 bases between the two germline ends. CDR3 length equals 12 residues. From germline, CDR1 is SEHNR and CDR2 FQNEAQ (reference sequence). CDR3 bases: TGTGCCAGCAGCCCAGCCATCGGGACGCAGTATTTT. Residues: CASSPAIGTQYF.

The chain has TRBV3-1 and TRBJ2-1, with 7 bases that match TRBD2. Germline assignment: CDR1 LGHDT and CDR2 YNNKEL (reference sequence). The CDR3 totals 16 residues. The trim removed 4 bases at V and 0 bases at J, leaving 6 bases unmatched. Here the CDR3 reads CASSPTGTISYNEQFF. CDR3 DNA sequence: TGTGCCAGCAGCCCCACCGGGACTATCTCCTACAATGAGCAGTTCTTC.

This rearrangement joins TRBV10-3 to TRBJ2-3, with D uncertain. Trimming cost V 1 base and J 2 bases, with 4 bases left between them. The CDR3 is made up of 13 amino acids. Germline CDR1 and CDR2: ENHRY and SYGVKD. The CDR3 DNA sequence: TGTGCCATCAGTGAGTTGAACACAGATACGCAGTATTTT. Translation gives CAISELNTDTQYF.

This clonotype was counted many times. The chain employs TRBV10-3 and TRBJ2-3; 9 nucleotides match TRBD2. CDR3 length: 15 residues. Germline V CDR1 and CDR2: ENHRY, SYGVKD. The J segment lost 4 bases and the V segment lost 4 bases, leaving 6 bases of the junction unmatched. The CDR3 DNA follows: TGTGCCATCAGTGGAGCTAGCGGGGACGCAGATACGCAGTATTTT. Protein sequence: CAISGASGDADTQYF.

This clonotype came up many times. The V call is TRBV20-1, the J call TRBJ2-3; D is undetermined. Germline CDR1 reads DFQATT; CDR2 reads SNEGSKA (reference sequence). The CDR3 is 13 residues long. The V and J ends lost 1 base and 4 bases respectively, with 9 bases between them. The CDR3 DNA reads TGCAGTGCTAGAGGTGGGGTGGCAGATACGCAGTATTTT. It yields the protein CSARGGVADTQYF.

This clonotype was detected a few times. The chain has TRBV7-8 and TRBJ2-1, with D maybe TRBD2 (6 bases). Trimming removed 5 bases at V and 5 bases at J, with 22 bases between. The germline V gene encodes CDR1 SGHVS and CDR2 FQNEAQ. This CDR3 has 17 residues. The CDR3 DNA reads TGTGCCAGCAGCCCAGGAATGAGGACTAACTTGGACAATGAGCAGTTCTTC. Protein product: CASSPGMRTNLDNEQFF.

Many counts were recorded for this clonotype. V is TRBV20-1 and J is TRBJ1-1; tentative D call: TRBD1 (5 bases). The V end lost 6 bases, the J end lost 5 bases, and 10 bases lay between the germline ends. CDR1 and CDR2 (germline): DFQATT, SNEGSKA (reference sequence). The CDR3 loop spans 11 amino acids. The CDR3 is CSAPGQTEAFF. As DNA, the CDR3 is TGCAGTGCCCCAGGGCAGACTGAAGCTTTCTTT.